This entry features one T cell receptor beta chain sequence. These data originate in a study of blood T cell repertoires in COVID-19. TCRdb keeps only in-frame clones here, not all; method: immunoSEQ multiplex PCR. This sample has about 87,000 clones, with approximately 86% found just once. The clonotype originates from a woman of 80 years or more with COVID-19, enrolled during active disease. The sequenced sample consisted of peripheral blood.

In DNA form, the CDR3 reads TGTGCCAGCAGCTCCGAGGGGGACAGATTCCCCTACGAGCAGTACTTC. Encoded protein: CASSSEGDRFPYEQYF. The J gene is TRBJ2-7, the V gene TRBV9; 7 nucleotides match TRBD1. The CDR3 has 16 residues. Germline-derived CDR1 and CDR2 are SGDLS and YYNGEE. V was clipped by 4 bases and J by 2 bases; unmatched bases: 12.